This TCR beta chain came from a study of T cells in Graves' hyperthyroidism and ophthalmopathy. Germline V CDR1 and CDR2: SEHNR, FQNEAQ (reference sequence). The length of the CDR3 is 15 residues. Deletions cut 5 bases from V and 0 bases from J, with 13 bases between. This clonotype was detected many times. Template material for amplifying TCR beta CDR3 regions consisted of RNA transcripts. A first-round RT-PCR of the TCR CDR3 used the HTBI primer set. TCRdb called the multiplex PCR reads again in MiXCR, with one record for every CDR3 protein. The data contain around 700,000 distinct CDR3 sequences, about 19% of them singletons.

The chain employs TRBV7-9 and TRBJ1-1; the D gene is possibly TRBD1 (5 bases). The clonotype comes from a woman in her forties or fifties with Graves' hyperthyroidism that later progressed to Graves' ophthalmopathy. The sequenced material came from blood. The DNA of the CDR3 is TGTGCCAGCAGCCGCCGGGGCGGAATGAACACTGAAGCTTTCTTT. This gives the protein CASSRRGGMNTEAFF.